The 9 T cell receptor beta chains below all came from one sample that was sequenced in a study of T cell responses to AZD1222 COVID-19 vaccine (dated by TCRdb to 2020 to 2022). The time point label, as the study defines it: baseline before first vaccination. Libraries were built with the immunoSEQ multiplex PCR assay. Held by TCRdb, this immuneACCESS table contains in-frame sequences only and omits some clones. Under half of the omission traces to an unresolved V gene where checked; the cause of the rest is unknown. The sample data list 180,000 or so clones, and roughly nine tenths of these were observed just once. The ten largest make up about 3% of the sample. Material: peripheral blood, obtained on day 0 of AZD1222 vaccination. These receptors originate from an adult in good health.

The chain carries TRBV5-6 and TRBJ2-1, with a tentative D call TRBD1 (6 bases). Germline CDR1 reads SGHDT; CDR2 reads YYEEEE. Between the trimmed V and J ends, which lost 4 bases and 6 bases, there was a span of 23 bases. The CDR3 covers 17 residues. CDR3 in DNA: TGTGCCAGCAGCCTTTCGCTACTTTATACAGGGAGCAATGAGCAGTTCTTC. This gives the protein CASSLSLLYTGSNEQFF.

CDR3 sequence: CSVGKDYEQYF. CDR3 nucleotides: TGCAGCGTTGGGAAGGACTACGAGCAGTACTTC. V gene TRBV29-1 combines with J gene TRBJ2-7, with D hard to call. This CDR3 is 11 amino acids long. Trimming stripped 4 bases from V and 3 bases from J, with 7 bases between. The germline V gene has CDR1 SQVTM and CDR2 ANQGSEA.

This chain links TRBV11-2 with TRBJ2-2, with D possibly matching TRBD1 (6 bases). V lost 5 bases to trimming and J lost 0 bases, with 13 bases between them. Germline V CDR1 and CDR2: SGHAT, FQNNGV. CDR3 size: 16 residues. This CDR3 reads CASSPSRGSNTGELFF. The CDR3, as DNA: TGTGCCAGCAGCCCCTCCAGGGGTTCGAACACCGGGGAGCTGTTTTTT. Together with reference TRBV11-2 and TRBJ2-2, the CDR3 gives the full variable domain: EAGVAQSPRYKIIEKRQSVAFWCNPISGHATLYWYQQILGQGPKLLIQFQNNGVVDDSQLPKDRFSAERLKGVDSTLKIQPAKLEDSAVYLCASSPSRGSNTGELFFGEGSRLTVL.

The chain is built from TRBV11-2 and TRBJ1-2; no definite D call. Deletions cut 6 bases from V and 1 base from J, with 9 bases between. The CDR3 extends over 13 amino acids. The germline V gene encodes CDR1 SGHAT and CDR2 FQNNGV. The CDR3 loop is CASRERDNYGYTF. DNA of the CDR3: TGTGCCAGCAGGGAACGGGATAACTATGGCTACACCTTC.

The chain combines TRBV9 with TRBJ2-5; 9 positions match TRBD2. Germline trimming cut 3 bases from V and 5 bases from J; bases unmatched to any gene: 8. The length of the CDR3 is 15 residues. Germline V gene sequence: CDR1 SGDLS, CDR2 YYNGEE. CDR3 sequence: CASSGLPSGVETQYF. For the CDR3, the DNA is TGTGCCAGCAGCGGCCTCCCTAGCGGGGTGGAGACCCAGTACTTC.

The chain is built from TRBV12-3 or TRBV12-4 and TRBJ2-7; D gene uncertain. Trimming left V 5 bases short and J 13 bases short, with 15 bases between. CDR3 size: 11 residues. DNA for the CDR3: TGTGCCAGCAGTCCCAGGCGGAGAAAATACTTC. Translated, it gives CASSPRRRKYF.

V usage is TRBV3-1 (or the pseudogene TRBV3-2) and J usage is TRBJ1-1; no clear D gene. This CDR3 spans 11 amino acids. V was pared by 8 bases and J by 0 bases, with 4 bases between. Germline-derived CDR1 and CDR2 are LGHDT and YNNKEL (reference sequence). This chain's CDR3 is CASRMNTEAFF. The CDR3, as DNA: TGTGCCAGCCGGATGAACACTGAAGCTTTCTTT.

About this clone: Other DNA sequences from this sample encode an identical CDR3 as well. CDR3: CAWSVTGGTEAFF. The CDR3 nucleotides are TGTGCCTGGAGTGTAACGGGAGGCACTGAAGCTTTCTTT. The V and J genes are TRBV30 and TRBJ1-1, with D hard to call. The V gene lost 0 bases and the J gene lost 4 bases, with 9 bases spanning the gap. This CDR3 is built from 13 residues. Per germline, CDR1 GTSNPN and CDR2 SVGIG (reference sequence).

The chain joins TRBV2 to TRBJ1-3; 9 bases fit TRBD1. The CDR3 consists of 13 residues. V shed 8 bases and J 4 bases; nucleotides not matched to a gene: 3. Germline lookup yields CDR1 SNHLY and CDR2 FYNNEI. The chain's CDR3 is CASQDRGGNTIYF. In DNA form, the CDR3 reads TGTGCCAGCCAGGACAGGGGCGGAAACACCATATATTTT.